The rows below give T cell receptor beta chains drawn from one sample of a study of shared clonotypes between healthy human individuals. Only in-frame clones appear in the TCRdb table, and some are missing; sequencing was by immunoSEQ multiplex PCR. Of about 470,000 clones listed, around 79% are singletons. The material sequenced was PBMCs. These receptors were collected from a woman between 40 and 55 years old in good health. Some clones in this sample may be carry-over from other donors' samples. The CDR3 runs from the conserved cysteine through the conserved F or W. The D gene is left open where the match is weak. Some rows have no size entry. The others give once, few or many, or a class for an expanded clone.

TRBV18	.	.	TRBJ2-1	CASSPLPGRSYEQFF	TGTGCCAGCTCACCACTACCGGGACGGAGCTATGAGCAGTTCTTC
TRBV19	.	.	TRBJ2-2	CASSIERDTGELFF	TGTGCCAGTAGTATTGAGAGAGACACCGGGGAGCTGTTTTTT
TRBV15	.	TRBD2	TRBJ2-1	CATSRVRGGRPNNEQFF	TGTGCCACCAGCAGAGTCCGAGGCGGGAGGCCAAACAATGAGCAGTTCTTC
TRBV18	.	.	TRBJ1-5	CASSPLGDQPQHF	TGTGCCAGCTCACCACTTGGGGATCAGCCCCAGCATTTT
TRBV7-7	.	.	TRBJ2-5	CASSLAVRGETQYF	TGTGCCAGCAGCTTAGCGGTGCGGGGCGAGACCCAGTACTTC
TRBV5-1	.	TRBD1	TRBJ1-4	CASSWDSNEKLFF	TGCGCCAGCAGCTGGGACAGCAATGAAAAACTGTTTTTT
TRBV27	.	.	TRBJ1-4	CASSLSGVGESTNEKLFF	TGTGCCAGCAGTTTATCCGGGGTTGGGGAGTCAACTAATGAAAAACTGTTTTTT
TRBV11-2	few	.	TRBJ2-3	CASSSERLYGTQYF	TGTGCCAGCAGCTCAGAGCGGCTATATGGTACGCAGTATTTT
TRBV19	.	.	TRBJ1-2	CASTPDIANYGYTF	TGTGCCAGTACCCCGGACATAGCTAACTATGGCTACACCTTC
TRBV18	few	.	TRBJ2-7	CASSTLDRFYEQYF	TGTGCCAGCTCTACTCTTGACAGGTTCTACGAGCAGTACTTC
TRBV4-1	.	.	TRBJ2-7	CASSQEGSGGQITYEQYF	TGCGCCAGCAGCCAAGAAGGGAGCGGGGGACAGATAACCTACGAGCAGTACTTC
TRBV6-5	.	TRBD1	TRBJ1-5	CASRKQGVGQPQHF	TGTGCCAGCAGAAAGCAGGGGGTAGGTCAGCCCCAGCATTTT
TRBV7-8	.	.	TRBJ2-7	CASATGEYEQYF	TGTGCCAGCGCCACGGGAGAATACGAGCAGTACTTC
TRBV7-9	.	.	TRBJ2-7	CASSSTDRDEQYF	TGTGCCAGCAGTTCGACGGACAGAGACGAGCAGTACTTC
TRBV27	.	.	TRBJ2-7	CASSWVDNFYEQYF	TGTGCCAGCAGTTGGGTGGACAACTTCTACGAGCAGTACTTC
TRBV5-5	.	.	TRBJ2-5	CASSLTPGEQETQYF	TGTGCCAGCAGCTTAACTCCAGGAGAGCAAGAGACCCAGTACTTC
TRBV11-2	.	TRBD1	TRBJ2-7	CASSFWTGSSYEQYF	TGTGCCAGCAGCTTCTGGACAGGTAGCTCCTACGAGCAGTACTTC
TRBV7-2	.	.	TRBJ2-1	CASSEGGPTLGGEQFF	TGTGCCAGCAGCGAGGGGGGCCCTACTCTGGGAGGTGAGCAGTTCTTC
TRBV25-1	.	TRBD1	TRBJ1-2	CASSGPGTGNGGYTF	TGTGCCAGCAGCGGGCCCGGGACAGGGAATGGTGGCTACACCTTC
TRBV28	once	.	TRBJ2-7	CASEGDVVSYEQYF	TGTGCCAGCGAAGGCGACGTCGTATCCTACGAGCAGTACTTC
TRBV10-3	once	TRBD1	TRBJ1-2	CATLTLGQGHYYGYTF	TGTGCCACCTTAACCCTAGGACAGGGGCACTACTATGGCTACACCTTC
TRBV19	.	.	TRBJ2-5	CASSAIIGETQYF	TGTGCCAGTAGTGCTATTATCGGGGAGACCCAGTACTTC
TRBV7-3	.	.	TRBJ2-1	CASSGSDEQFF	TGTGCCAGCAGCGGTAGCGATGAGCAGTTCTTC
TRBV14	.	.	TRBJ2-4	CASSQDGVAKNIQYF	TGTGCCAGCAGCCAAGATGGGGTAGCCAAAAACATTCAGTACTTC
TRBV7-2	.	TRBD2	TRBJ2-7	CASSLTGTSGYEQYF	TGTGCCAGCAGCTTGACCGGGACTAGCGGCTACGAGCAGTACTTC